The rows below give T cell receptor beta chains drawn from one sample of a study of T cell repertoires in cytomegalovirus infection. These receptors lack a known antigen. TCRdb re-called the reads with MiXCR, one entry per CDR3 protein. The sample lists 650,000 to 850,000 distinct CDR3 sequences, around 29% occurring once. Sample: cultured CD8+ T cells from PBMCs, taken from culture after CMV antigen stimulation. These receptors were taken from a human donor in good health (CMV status not recorded). Some clones in this sample may be carry-over from other donors' samples. CDR3s include the opening cysteine and the closing phenylalanine or tryptophan. D genes are given only for firm matches. Only some rows state a clone size, as once, few, many or a class for expanded clones.

cdr3_aa | cdr3_nt | j_call | d_call | v_call | clone_size
CASSSRRGTGTYNEQFF | TGTGCCAGCAGTTCCCGCCGGGGGACAGGGACCTACAATGAGCAGTTCTTC | TRBJ2-1 | TRBD1 | TRBV27 | NA
CASSEGILYNEQFF | TGCGCCAGCAGTGAGGGGATTCTATACAATGAGCAGTTCTTC | TRBJ2-1 | NA | TRBV10-1 | NA
CASSLAYGAGPRSYNEQFF | TGTGCCAGCAGCTTAGCATACGGGGCAGGACCCAGATCCTACAATGAGCAGTTCTTC | TRBJ2-1 | NA | TRBV7-2 | NA
CASSFNRILENTEAFF | TGCGCCAGCAGCTTCAACAGGATCTTAGAGAACACTGAAGCTTTCTTT | TRBJ1-1 | NA | TRBV5-1 | NA
CASSSIGTSGNTIYF | TGTGCCAGCAGCTCAATCGGGACATCTGGAAACACCATATATTTT | TRBJ1-3 | NA | TRBV7-9 | few
CASSLAGGGPDTQYF | TGTGCCAGCAGCTTAGCGGGCGGGGGGCCAGATACGCAGTATTTT | TRBJ2-3 | TRBD2 | TRBV7-2 | few
CASSLSFASSGVPSSYNEQFF | TGTGCCAGCAGTTTATCTTTCGCTAGCAGCGGGGTACCGAGCTCCTACAATGAGCAGTTCTTC | TRBJ2-1 | TRBD2 | TRBV27 | few
CATSADRNNQPQHF | TGTGCCACCAGCGCGGACAGGAACAATCAGCCCCAGCATTTT | TRBJ1-5 | TRBD1 | TRBV15 | NA
CASSPKTRDRVTYGYTF | TGTGCCAGTAGTCCCAAGACCCGGGACAGGGTAACCTATGGCTACACCTTC | TRBJ1-2 | TRBD1 | TRBV19 | few
CASSRPGQANTGELFF | TGCGCCAGCAGCCGACCGGGACAGGCGAACACCGGGGAGCTGTTTTTT | TRBJ2-2 | TRBD1 | TRBV4-1 | few
CASSLSSGGINEQFF | TGTGCCAGCAGTTTATCTAGCGGGGGTATCAATGAGCAGTTCTTC | TRBJ2-1 | TRBD2 | TRBV27 | NA
CAISEGQTLNTEAFF | TGTGCCATCAGTGAGGGGCAGACCTTGAACACTGAAGCTTTCTTT | TRBJ1-1 | NA | TRBV10-3 | few
CASSQEWAKGDGYTF | TGCGCCAGCAGCCAAGAGTGGGCAAAGGGGGATGGCTACACCTTC | TRBJ1-2 | NA | TRBV4-1 | NA
CASSDRHGYTF | TGTGCCAGCAGTGATCGGCATGGCTACACCTTC | TRBJ1-2 | NA | TRBV6-1 | few
CASSIVAGGPDEQFF | TGTGCCAGTAGTATAGTGGCGGGGGGGCCTGATGAGCAGTTCTTC | TRBJ2-1 | TRBD2 | TRBV19 | NA
CASSYFPTDRVGGYTF | TGTGCCAGCAGTTACTTCCCCACTGACAGGGTGGGAGGCTACACCTTC | TRBJ1-2 | TRBD1 | TRBV6-5 | few
CASSFLTSVDTGELFF | TGTGCCAGCAGTTTTCTGACTAGCGTAGACACCGGGGAGCTGTTTTTT | TRBJ2-2 | TRBD2 | TRBV27 | few
CASFSSTLEETQYF | TGTGCCAGCTTTTCGAGCACTCTAGAAGAGACCCAGTACTTC | TRBJ2-5 | NA | TRBV5-8 | few
CASSLGGWASNQPQHF | TGTGCCAGCAGCTTAGGGGGCTGGGCTAGCAATCAGCCCCAGCATTTT | TRBJ1-5 | NA | TRBV7-9 | few
CATSKLHGADTQYF | TGTGCCACCAGCAAACTCCATGGGGCAGATACGCAGTATTTT | TRBJ2-3 | NA | TRBV15 | NA
CATRQGMKGNTEAFF | TGTGCCACCCGTCAGGGGATGAAGGGGAACACTGAAGCTTTCTTT | TRBJ1-1 | NA | TRBV24-1 | few
CASSLHTGADSEAFF | TGTGCCAGCAGTCTCCATACAGGGGCAGACTCTGAAGCTTTCTTT | TRBJ1-1 | TRBD1 | TRBV6-5 | NA
CASSFRLATPLSHYEQYF | TGTGCTAGCAGCTTCCGATTAGCCACTCCCTTGTCTCACTACGAGCAGTACTTC | TRBJ2-7 | NA | TRBV7-6 | NA
CASSAPGTEAFF | TGTGCCAGCAGCGCCCCAGGGACTGAAGCTTTCTTT | TRBJ1-1 | NA | TRBV5-6 | few
CASSRRLAGGKDTQYF | TGTGCCAGCAGCCGTAGGTTAGCGGGGGGGAAAGATACGCAGTATTTT | TRBJ2-3 | TRBD2 | TRBV7-8 | many
CASSPGTSDEQFF | TGTGCCAGCAGCCCCGGGACTAGCGATGAGCAGTTCTTC | TRBJ2-1 | TRBD2 | TRBV7-2 | many
CASSYSRAVYSNQPQHF | TGTGCCAGCAGTTACTCTCGGGCGGTCTATAGCAATCAGCCCCAGCATTTT | TRBJ1-5 | NA | TRBV6-2/TRBV6-3 | NA
CASSLWDRNQPQHF | TGTGCCAGCAGTTTGTGGGACAGAAATCAGCCCCAGCATTTT | TRBJ1-5 | TRBD1 | TRBV28 | NA
CASSYSSLAGVYNEQFF | TGTGCCAGCAGTTACTCGAGCCTAGCGGGGGTATACAATGAGCAGTTCTTC | TRBJ2-1 | TRBD2 | TRBV6-2/TRBV6-3 | NA
CASSSGDSDSNQPQHF | TGTGCCAGCAGTTCCGGGGACAGTGATAGCAATCAGCCCCAGCATTTT | TRBJ1-5 | TRBD1 | TRBV6-2/TRBV6-3 | few
CASSQGGALEPQHF | TGCGCCAGCAGCCAAGGGGGGGCCCTGGAGCCCCAGCATTTT | TRBJ1-5 | NA | TRBV4-1 | NA
CASSPYADHRDGYTF | TGTGCCAGCAGTCCCTACGCGGACCATCGTGATGGCTACACCTTC | TRBJ1-2 | NA | TRBV27 | NA
CASSEGQGKTYEQYF | TGTGCCAGCAGTGAGGGACAGGGGAAGACCTACGAGCAGTACTTC | TRBJ2-7 | TRBD1 | TRBV6-1 | NA
CASSFSINYGYTF | TGTGCCAGCAGTTTTTCAATTAACTATGGCTACACCTTC | TRBJ1-2 | NA | TRBV27 | few
CASTRSGGEQETQYF | TGTGCCAGCACCCGTAGCGGGGGGGAACAAGAGACCCAGTACTTC | TRBJ2-5 | TRBD2 | TRBV11-2 | NA
CASSERLAGRINEKLFF | TGTGCCAGCAGTGAACGTTTAGCGGGACGGATTAATGAAAAACTGTTTTTT | TRBJ1-4 | NA | TRBV6-2/TRBV6-3 | NA
CASRGGLPSPLHF | TGTGCCAGCAGAGGGGGGCTGCCCTCACCCCTCCACTTT | TRBJ1-6 | NA | TRBV27 | NA
CASSPRNGGSTDTQYF | TGTGCCAGCAGCCCCCGAAACGGGGGGAGCACAGATACGCAGTATTTT | TRBJ2-3 | TRBD2 | TRBV11-3 | NA
CASSYPSTGLNTDTQYF | TGTGCCAGCAGTTACCCGAGTACGGGACTCAACACAGATACGCAGTATTTT | TRBJ2-3 | NA | TRBV6-6 | few
CASSYRRDPTDTQYF | TGTGCCAGCAGTTACAGGAGGGACCCCACAGATACGCAGTATTTT | TRBJ2-3 | NA | TRBV6-2/TRBV6-3 | NA
CASSQDLGMGGYTF | TGTGCCAGCAGCCAAGATCTAGGAATGGGTGGCTACACCTTC | TRBJ1-2 | NA | TRBV3-1 | NA
CSARVMGGWAGGDEQFF | TGCAGTGCTAGAGTTATGGGAGGTTGGGCGGGGGGAGATGAGCAGTTCTTC | TRBJ2-1 | TRBD2 | TRBV20-1 | few
CASSPRENTEAFF | TGTGCCAGCAGCCCCCGAGAGAACACTGAAGCTTTCTTT | TRBJ1-1 | NA | TRBV7-6 | many
CASSLEWGYQETQYF | TGTGCCAGCAGCTTAGAGTGGGGGTACCAAGAGACCCAGTACTTC | TRBJ2-5 | NA | TRBV7-6 | few
CASSIDFTINQPQHF | TGTGCCAGTAGTATAGATTTTACAATAAATCAGCCCCAGCATTTT | TRBJ1-5 | NA | TRBV19 | NA
CASSGPGFEETQYF | TGTGCCAGCAGCGGTCCAGGGTTCGAGGAGACCCAGTACTTC | TRBJ2-5 | NA | TRBV7-9 | NA
CASSYYSDPYEQYF | TGTGCCAGCAGTTACTACTCGGACCCCTACGAGCAGTACTTC | TRBJ2-7 | NA | TRBV6-5 | NA
CASNPGGYGYTF | TGTGCCAGTAATCCAGGGGGCTATGGCTACACCTTC | TRBJ1-2 | TRBD1 | TRBV19 | NA
CASSLLISGNEQFF | TGTGCCAGCAGCTTATTGATTTCCGGGAATGAGCAGTTCTTC | TRBJ2-1 | NA | TRBV7-2 | many
CASSYEIPGFFSNQPQHF | TGTGCCAGCAGTTACGAAATTCCGGGTTTTTTTAGCAATCAGCCCCAGCATTTT | TRBJ1-5 | NA | TRBV6-2/TRBV6-3 | NA
CASSSIAGAQETQYF | TGTGCCAGCAGCTCCATAGCGGGGGCCCAAGAGACCCAGTACTTC | TRBJ2-5 | TRBD2 | TRBV7-6 | NA